This T cell receptor (beta chain) comes out of a study of blood T cell repertoires in COVID-19. At the level of the study: Both acute and convalescent COVID-19 samples were obtained from the United States, Italy and Spain. T cells, B-cell-depleted T cells, or PBMCs provided the cDNA or gDNA that served as material.

Trimming pared 2 bases from V and 2 bases from J, leaving 10 bases between. This CDR3 contains 14 residues. Per the germline V gene, CDR1 is MNHEY and CDR2 is SMNVEV (reference sequence). Per the study methods: Reference gene primers were amplified, and this amplification served to estimate nucleated cell counts. Sequencing was performed with immunoSEQ multiplex PCR; in TCRdb, only in-frame clones are kept and a portion is missing. That table gives V, J and clone size, and the DNA gave D and trimming. Altogether 110,000 or so clones are present, more than 60% being singletons, with the ten largest covering 2% to 3%.

Sequencing was done on a sample of peripheral blood. The V and J genes are TRBV27 and TRBJ2-7, with D perhaps matching TRBD1 (6 bases). This clonotype originated in a middle-aged man with acute or convalescent COVID-19. This CDR3 reads CASSLIGGTYEQYF. The DNA of the CDR3 is TGTGCCAGCAGTTTAATAGGGGGTACCTACGAGCAGTACTTC.